The rows below give T cell receptor beta chains drawn from one sample of a study of blood T cell repertoires in COVID-19. Clones were read by immunoSEQ multiplex PCR, and TCRdb kept only the in-frame ones, dropping some. The data show roughly 200,000 clones, around 83% seen once. Input material: peripheral blood. These receptor sequences come from a woman between 55 and 75 years old with acute or convalescent COVID-19. CDR3s leave out the opening cysteine and the closing phenylalanine or tryptophan.

V,J,CDR3
TRBV30,TRBJ1-3,AWSVGSTGNTIY
TRBV30,TRBJ2-2,AWSYGTSGTTGELF
TRBV6-5,TRBJ1-3,ASRSSGNTIY
TRBV7-9,TRBJ1-4,ASSRGQGREKLF
TRBV3-1/TRBV3-2,TRBJ2-5,ASSPPGQGPD
TRBV10-1,TRBJ1-1,GSRREAF
TRBV21-1,TRBJ2-7,ASPNGGGDEQY
TRBV7-2,TRBJ1-5,ASSSVGNQPQH
TRBV11-3,TRBJ1-1,ASSLSGWENTEAF
TRBV6-1,TRBJ2-5,ASSKAGVETQY
TRBV19,TRBJ1-2,ASSIGDRGQRNYGYT
TRBV5-4,TRBJ1-2,ASYRGRMNYGYT
TRBV7-9,TRBJ2-1,ASSPGLALYNEQF
TRBV11-2,TRBJ2-7,ASSPEWLRSYEQY
TRBV5-1,TRBJ2-2,ASSWGQSGELF
TRBV19,TRBJ2-7,ASSPGQGPYEQY
TRBV6-2/TRBV6-3,TRBJ1-1,ASSSQGFGAF
TRBV19,TRBJ1-2,ASSTDRGGDGYT
TRBV19,TRBJ2-4,ASNQGLAKNIQY
TRBV7-3,TRBJ1-1,ASAGRGGTEAF
TRBV3-1/TRBV3-2,TRBJ2-1,ASSQDRGQF
TRBV27,TRBJ2-7,ASSLGRSYEQY
TRBV28,TRBJ1-1,ASSLYGVAEAF
TRBV9,TRBJ2-3,ASSVASHATSPPDTQY
TRBV6-2/TRBV6-3,TRBJ2-2,ASSSPSNTGELF
TRBV2,TRBJ1-1,ASRLEGTEAF
TRBV24-1,TRBJ2-1,ATSDLAGGPGISYNEQF
TRBV18,TRBJ2-3,ASSPGTRLDTQY
TRBV11-2,TRBJ1-1,ASSSDRGTEAF
TRBV5-1,TRBJ2-1,ASSLEGASGLHEQF
TRBV15,TRBJ2-1,ATSIASGRNEQF
TRBV19,TRBJ1-2,ASAGGRYGYT
TRBV12-3/TRBV12-4,TRBJ2-2,ASRPEAARGLF
TRBV5-4,TRBJ1-5,ASSSLVPLNQPQH
TRBV19,TRBJ2-1,ASSGGRYEQF
TRBV7-6,TRBJ2-3,ASSLSETPTDTQY
TRBV11-2,TRBJ1-3,ASSLDRFGNTIY
TRBV6-6,TRBJ2-5,ASSRGLAGVAQETQY
TRBV28,TRBJ2-7,ASSFNFYEQY
TRBV28,TRBJ2-1,ASGLQGSNEQF
TRBV5-4,TRBJ2-5,ASSLGGGWETQY
TRBV7-9,TRBJ1-2,ASSPRAANYGYT
TRBV10-1,TRBJ2-1,ASSANSRGLSYNEQF
TRBV5-1,TRBJ2-7,ASRPGTGTYEQY
TRBV9,TRBJ2-2,ASSVLAGNTGELF
TRBV2,TRBJ1-4,ASRWRGRDEKLF
TRBV14,TRBJ1-2,ASSPPGRSGYT